The next 10 T cell receptor beta chains were all read from a single sample in a study of HIV-infected children after antiretroviral therapy interruption. RNA-based 3' RACE libraries used unique molecular identifiers. TCRdb ran MiXCR on the 3' RACE reads and lists one entry per CDR3 protein. Here the sample spans about 15,000 distinct CDR3 sequences, more than 3% being singletons. The treatment denotes: PENTA 11 planned treatment interruption arm or continuous ART arm. The sample was CD45RA+ CD4+ T cells from PBMCs, taken from a donor given antiretroviral therapy, either interrupted or continuous. The subset was: naive CD4+ CD45RA+ CD45RO- T cells. The receptors were gathered from a child between 2 and 17 years old with HIV.

The table lists this clonotype with many counts. The V gene is TRBV29-1, the J gene TRBJ2-1, with 14 bases matching TRBD2. This CDR3 region has 17 residues. CDR1 is SQVTM and CDR2 is ANQGSEA in the germline V gene. V was pared by 1 base and J by 7 bases, with 9 bases of the junction left unmatched. The CDR3: CSVEGLAGGLLMNEQFF. DNA of the CDR3: TGCAGCGTTGAAGGACTAGCGGGGGGGCTACTTATGAATGAGCAGTTCTTC.

This clonotype was observed a handful of times. Germline is not matched at one junction end, which may reflect a read error. The chain carries TRBV10-3 and TRBJ1-4; D is possibly TRBD1 (5 bases). The CDR3 spans 16 residues. The germline CDR1 and CDR2 sequences are ENHRY and SYGVKD. The CDR3 DNA follows: TGTGCCAGCAGTGATGCACCTGGGGGAGGTGCAGAAACGCTGTATTTT. This sequence encodes CASSDAPGGGAETLYF.

This clonotype is classed as medium-sized (0.01 to 0.1%). J is TRBJ1-3 and V is TRBV6-1; D is perhaps TRBD1 (6 bases). The CDR3 length is 15 residues. Germline lookup yields CDR1 MNHNS and CDR2 SASEGT. The V and J ends lost 0 bases and 0 bases respectively, with 6 bases between them. This CDR3 reads CASSEADSSGNTIYF. The CDR3 DNA reads as TGTGCCAGCAGTGAAGCGGACAGCTCTGGAAACACCATATATTTT.

Here the CDR3 reads CASSTRQEYGYTF. The DNA of the CDR3 is TGTGCCAGCAGCACCCGACAGGAATATGGCTACACCTTC. The V and J genes are TRBV7-2 and TRBJ1-2, with a tentative D call TRBD1 (6 bases). The V gene's germline CDR1 is SGHTA and CDR2 FQGNSA. Trimming cost V 5 bases and J 5 bases, with 12 bases left between them. The CDR3 extends over 13 amino acids.

This clonotype was found many times. The J gene is TRBJ2-5, the V gene TRBV7-2; 13 bases fit TRBD2. This CDR3 comprises 17 residues. Germline trimming cut 3 bases from V and 5 bases from J; bases unmatched to any gene: 9. Germline values: CDR1 SGHTA, CDR2 FQGNSA. This chain's CDR3 is CASSFGTSGVFVETQYF. DNA of the CDR3: TGTGCCAGCAGCTTCGGGACTAGCGGGGTTTTCGTTGAGACCCAGTACTTC.

This clonotype has a count of ten or more. The gene calls are TRBV2 and TRBJ2-4; D unclear. CDR3 length: 14 residues. CDR1 SNHLY and CDR2 FYNNEI come from the germline V gene. V gave up 6 bases and J gave up 0 bases, with 9 bases separating them. The CDR3 sequence is CASRNGLAKNIQYF. Here the CDR3 DNA reads TGTGCCAGCAGGAACGGTCTAGCCAAAAACATTCAGTACTTC.

This clonotype showed up many times. J is TRBJ2-1 and V is TRBV2; possible D gene TRBD2, 5 bases. The germline V gene has CDR1 SNHLY and CDR2 FYNNEI. Trimming removed 7 bases from V and 7 bases from J, with 14 bases in between. This CDR3 is 13 amino acids long. CDR3 sequence reads: CASTREGSNEQFF. The CDR3 DNA sequence: TGTGCCAGCACACGGGAAGGGTCTAATGAGCAGTTCTTC.

This clonotype showed up many times. The chain joins TRBV29-1 to TRBJ2-7, with D possibly matching TRBD1 (6 bases). V was cut by 0 bases and J by 7 bases, with 16 bases left in between. The CDR3 is made up of 14 amino acids. CDR1 and CDR2 (germline): SQVTM, ANQGSEA. The CDR3 sequence: CSVEETHRVGEQYF. DNA for the CDR3: TGCAGCGTTGAAGAGACCCACAGGGTTGGTGAGCAGTACTTC.

This clonotype came up many times. This sequence joins TRBV18 and TRBJ1-1; D is perhaps TRBD1 (6 bases). The germline gives CDR1 KGHSH, CDR2 LQKENI. The CDR3 length is 14 residues. Trimming took 1 base from V and 5 from J, leaving 11 bases between them. CDR3 sequence reads: CASSPRGRGTEAFF. In DNA form, the CDR3 reads TGTGCCAGCTCACCACGGGGGCGGGGAACTGAAGCTTTCTTT. Full variable domain (missing parts from reference TRBV18 and TRBJ1-1): NAGVMQNPRHLVRRRGQEARLRCSPMKGHSHVYWYRQLPEEGLKFMVYLQKENIIDESGMPKERFSAEFPKEGPSILRIQQVVRGDSAAYFCASSPRGRGTEAFFGQGTRLTVV.

In its sample, this clonotype is medium-sized. This sequence joins TRBV11-2 and TRBJ2-6, with 9 bases that match TRBD1. CDR3 length: 17 residues. CDR1 is SGHAT, CDR2 FQNNGV, per germline. Trimming took 5 bases from V and 2 from J; bases not matched to a gene: 7. This chain's CDR3 is CASSVSRQGAGANVLTF. The CDR3 nucleotides are TGTGCCAGCAGCGTAAGCCGACAGGGGGCTGGGGCCAACGTCCTGACTTTC.